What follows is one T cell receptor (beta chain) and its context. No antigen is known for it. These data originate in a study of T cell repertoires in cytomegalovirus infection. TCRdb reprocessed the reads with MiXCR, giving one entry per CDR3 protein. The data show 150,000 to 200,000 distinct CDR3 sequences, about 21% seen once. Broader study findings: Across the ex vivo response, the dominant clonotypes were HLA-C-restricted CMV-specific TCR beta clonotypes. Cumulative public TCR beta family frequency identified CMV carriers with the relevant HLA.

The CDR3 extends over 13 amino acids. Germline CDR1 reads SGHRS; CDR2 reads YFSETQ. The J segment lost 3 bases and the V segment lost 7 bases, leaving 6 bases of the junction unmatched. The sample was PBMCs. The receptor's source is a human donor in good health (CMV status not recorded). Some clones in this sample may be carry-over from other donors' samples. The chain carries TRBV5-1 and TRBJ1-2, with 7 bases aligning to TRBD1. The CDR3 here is CASATGVDYGYTF. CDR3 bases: TGCGCCAGCGCCACAGGGGTGGACTATGGCTACACCTTC.